A single sample gave rise to the 8 T cell receptor beta chains below, sequenced in a study of cytomegalovirus exposure and HLA in healthy donors. This PCR relied on a set of 60 Vbeta primers and 13 Jbeta primers. The method was immunoSEQ multiplex PCR; TCRdb's version includes in-frame clones alone and lacks a portion of them. The sample has 80,000 to 95,000 clones; 63% are singletons. The sequenced sample was PBMCs. The receptors originated from a woman aged 25 to 39 in good health and CMV-seronegative.

On this clone itself: Germline and junction disagree at one end, which may indicate a read error. The chain combines TRBV2 with TRBJ2-7, with D perhaps TRBD2 (6 bases). The CDR3 totals 16 residues. Germline-derived CDR1 and CDR2 are SNHLY and FYNNEI. CDR3 in amino acids: CASSGARTDYSYERYF. CDR3 nucleotides: TGTGCCAGCAGCGGAGCCAGGACGGACTACTCCTACGAGCGGTACTTC. Variable domain in full (rest from reference TRBV2 and TRBJ2-7): EPEVTQTPSHQVTQMGQEVILRCVPISNHLYFYWYRQILGQKVEFLVSFYNNEISEKSEIFDDQFSVERPDGSNFTLKIRSTKLEDSAMYFCASSGARTDYSYERYFGPGTRLTVT.

The rearrangement uses TRBV5-6 and TRBJ1-3; D might be TRBD1 (5 bases). CDR1 and CDR2 (germline): SGHDT, YYEEEE. This CDR3 has 16 amino acids. Trimming left V 2 bases short and J 0 bases short, with 12 bases between. The CDR3, as DNA: TGTGCCAGCAGCTTACTCGACAGCATCTCTGGAAACACCATATATTTT. Protein product: CASSLLDSISGNTIYF.

This clone was seen a handful of times. The V call is TRBV5-1, the J call TRBJ1-5; D ambiguous. There are 15 residues in the CDR3. V lost 1 base to trimming and J lost 1 base, with 9 bases between them. Germline CDR1 reads SGHRS; CDR2 reads YFSETQ. CDR3 sequence (DNA): TGCGCCAGCAGCTTGATGCCGCAGAGCAATCAGCCCCAGCATTTT. It is translated as CASSLMPQSNQPQHF.

This chain links TRBV28 with TRBJ2-7; no reliable D call. Germline lookup yields CDR1 MDHEN and CDR2 SYDVKM. Trimming shortened V by 6 bases and J by 0 bases, and 9 bases separated the two germline ends. The CDR3 covers 13 residues. The CDR3 DNA is TGTGCCAGCAGGGGCGCACTCTCCTACGAGCAGTACTTC. Protein sequence: CASRGALSYEQYF.

The chain couples TRBV27 to TRBJ1-1, with D possibly matching TRBD1 (5 bases). Germline CDR1 reads MNHEY; CDR2 reads SMNVEV (reference sequence). V lost 5 bases and J 1 base, leaving 11 bases between the germline ends. CDR3 size: 14 residues. Here the CDR3 reads CASSPTDRNTEAFF. Here the CDR3 DNA reads TGTGCCAGCAGTCCTACCGACAGGAACACTGAAGCTTTCTTT.

This clone showed up just a few times. The gene calls are TRBV5-1 and TRBJ1-2; D is perhaps TRBD1 (6 bases). Trimming shortened V by 0 bases and J by 1 base, and 10 bases separated the two germline ends. The germline CDR1 and CDR2 sequences are SGHRS and YFSETQ. The CDR3 is 15 residues long. The CDR3 sequence: CASSLVRGGNYGYTF. The CDR3 DNA reads TGCGCCAGCAGCTTGGTTAGGGGGGGTAACTATGGCTACACCTTC.

The chain is built from TRBV11-2 and TRBJ2-7, with a possible D match to TRBD2 (5 bases). Deletions cut 1 base from V and 5 bases from J, with 12 bases between. This CDR3 is 14 amino acids long. CDR1 and CDR2 from the germline V gene are SGHAT and FQNNGV. The CDR3 nucleotides are TGTGCCAGCAGCTTAGGGAGGCTAGGCGACGAGCAGTACTTC. It encodes CASSLGRLGDEQYF.

A few counts support this clone. The J gene is TRBJ2-7, the V gene TRBV2; a weak D match, TRBD2 (5 bases). Germline V gene sequence: CDR1 SNHLY, CDR2 FYNNEI. The CDR3 has 12 residues. V was trimmed by 9 bases and J by 7 bases, leaving 16 bases between them. CDR3 residues: CARDWGSGEQYF. As DNA, the CDR3 is TGTGCCAGGGACTGGGGATCGGGGGAGCAGTACTTC.